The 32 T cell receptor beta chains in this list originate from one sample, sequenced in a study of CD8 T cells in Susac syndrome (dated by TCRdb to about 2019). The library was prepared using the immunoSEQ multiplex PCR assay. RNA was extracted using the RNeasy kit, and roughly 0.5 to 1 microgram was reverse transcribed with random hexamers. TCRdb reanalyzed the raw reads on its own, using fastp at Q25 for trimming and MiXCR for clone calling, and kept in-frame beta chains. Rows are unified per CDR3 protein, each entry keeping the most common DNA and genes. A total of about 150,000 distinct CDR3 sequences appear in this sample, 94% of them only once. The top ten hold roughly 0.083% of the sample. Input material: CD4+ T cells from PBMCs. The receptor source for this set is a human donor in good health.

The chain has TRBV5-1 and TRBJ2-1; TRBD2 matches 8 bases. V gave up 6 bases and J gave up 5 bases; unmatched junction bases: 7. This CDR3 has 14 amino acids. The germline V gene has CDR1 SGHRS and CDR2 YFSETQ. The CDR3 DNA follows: TGCGCCAGCACTCTAGCGGGCCTAAACAATGAGCAGTTCTTC. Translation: CASTLAGLNNEQFF.

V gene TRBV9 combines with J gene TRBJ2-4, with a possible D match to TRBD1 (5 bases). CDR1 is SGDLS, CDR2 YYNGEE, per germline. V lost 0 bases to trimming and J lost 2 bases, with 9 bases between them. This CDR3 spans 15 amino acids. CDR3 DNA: TGTGCCAGCAGCGTAGAACCAGGGTCCAAAAACATTCAGTACTTC. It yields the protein CASSVEPGSKNIQYF.

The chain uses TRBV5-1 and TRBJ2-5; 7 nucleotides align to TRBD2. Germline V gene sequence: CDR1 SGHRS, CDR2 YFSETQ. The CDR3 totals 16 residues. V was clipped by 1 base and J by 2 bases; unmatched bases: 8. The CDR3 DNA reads TGCGCCAGCAGCTTGAGTGGGGCTAGCGGACAAGAGACCCAGTACTTC. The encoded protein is CASSLSGASGQETQYF.

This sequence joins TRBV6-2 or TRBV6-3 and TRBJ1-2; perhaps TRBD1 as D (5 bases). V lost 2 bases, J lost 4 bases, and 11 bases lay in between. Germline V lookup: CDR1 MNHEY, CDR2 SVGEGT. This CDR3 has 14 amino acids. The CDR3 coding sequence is TGTGCCAGCAGTTACACCCCGGGGGGCTATGGCTACACCTTC. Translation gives CASSYTPGGYGYTF.

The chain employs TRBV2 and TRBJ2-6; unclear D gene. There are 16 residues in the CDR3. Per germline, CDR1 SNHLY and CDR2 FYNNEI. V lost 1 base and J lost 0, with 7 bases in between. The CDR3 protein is CASSEVGPSGANVLTF. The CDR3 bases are TGTGCCAGCAGTGAAGTTGGCCCCTCTGGGGCCAACGTCCTGACTTTC.

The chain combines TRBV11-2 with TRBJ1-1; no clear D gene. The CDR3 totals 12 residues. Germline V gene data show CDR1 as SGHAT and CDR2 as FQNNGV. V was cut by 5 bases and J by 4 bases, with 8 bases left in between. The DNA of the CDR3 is TGTGCCAGCAGCCCAGAAATCACTGAAGCTTTCTTT. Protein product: CASSPEITEAFF.

The chain's CDR3 is CASSSLLISAYEQYF. CDR3 coding DNA: TGTGCCAGCAGCTCCCTCCTTATATCAGCGTACGAGCAGTACTTC. The gene calls are TRBV7-2 and TRBJ2-7, with D unclear. The CDR3 is 15 residues long. From germline, CDR1 is SGHTA and CDR2 FQGNSA. Between the trimmed V and J ends, which lost 4 bases and 4 bases, there was a span of 17 bases.

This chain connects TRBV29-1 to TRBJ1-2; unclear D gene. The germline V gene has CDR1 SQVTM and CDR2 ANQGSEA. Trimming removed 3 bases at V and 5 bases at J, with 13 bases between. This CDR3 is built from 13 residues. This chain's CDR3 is CSVEEGSRYGYTF. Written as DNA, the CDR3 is TGCAGCGTTGAGGAAGGGTCGCGGTATGGCTACACCTTC.

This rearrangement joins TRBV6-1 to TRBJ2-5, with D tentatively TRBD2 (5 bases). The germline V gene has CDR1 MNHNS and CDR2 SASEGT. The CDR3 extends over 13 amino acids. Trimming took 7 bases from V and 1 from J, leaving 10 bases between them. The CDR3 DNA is TGTGCCAGCATCCAGCGGCCCCAAGAGACCCAGTACTTC. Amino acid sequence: CASIQRPQETQYF.

The CDR3 here is CASSHKLPGQGDHEQYF. In DNA form, the CDR3 reads TGTGCCAGCAGCCACAAGTTACCGGGACAGGGGGACCACGAGCAGTACTTC. The chain links TRBV3-1 to TRBJ2-7; 11 bases align to TRBD1. The germline V gene encodes CDR1 LGHDT and CDR2 YNNKEL (reference sequence). The CDR3 covers 17 residues. J gave up 5 bases and V 3 bases, and 12 bases lay outside the gene matches.

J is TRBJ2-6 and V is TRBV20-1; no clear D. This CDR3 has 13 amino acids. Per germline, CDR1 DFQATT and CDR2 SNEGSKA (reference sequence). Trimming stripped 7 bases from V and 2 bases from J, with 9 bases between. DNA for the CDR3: TGCAGTGTGGTTCTTCCTGGGGCCAACGTCCTGACTTTC. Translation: CSVVLPGANVLTF.

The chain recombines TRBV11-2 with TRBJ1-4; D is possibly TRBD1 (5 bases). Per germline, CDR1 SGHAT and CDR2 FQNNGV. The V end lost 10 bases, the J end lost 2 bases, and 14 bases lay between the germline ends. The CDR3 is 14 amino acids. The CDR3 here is CATRRGGTNEKLFF. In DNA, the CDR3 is TGTGCCACACGCCGGGGGGGTACTAATGAAAAACTGTTTTTT.

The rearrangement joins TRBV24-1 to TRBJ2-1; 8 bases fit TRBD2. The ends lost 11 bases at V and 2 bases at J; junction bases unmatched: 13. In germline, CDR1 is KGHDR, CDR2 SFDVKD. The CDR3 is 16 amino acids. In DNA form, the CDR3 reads TGTGCCAACCGAACTAAGCGGGAGAACCCCTACAATGAGCAGTTCTTC. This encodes CANRTKRENPYNEQFF.

CDR3 region: CASSQLIGAYNEQFF. DNA of the CDR3: TGTGCCAGCAGCCAGTTAATAGGGGCCTACAATGAGCAGTTCTTC. V and J are TRBV14 and TRBJ2-1; TRBD1 is a possible D gene (5 bases). This CDR3 contains 15 residues. The germline gives CDR1 SGHDN, CDR2 FVKESK. V lost 3 bases and J lost 2, with 11 bases in between.

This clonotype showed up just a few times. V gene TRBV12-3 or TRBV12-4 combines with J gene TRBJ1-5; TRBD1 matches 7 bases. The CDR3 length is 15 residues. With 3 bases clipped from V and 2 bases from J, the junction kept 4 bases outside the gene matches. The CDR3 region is CASSLSGTGNQPQHF. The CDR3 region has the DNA TGTGCCAGCAGTTTGTCCGGGACAGGCAATCAGCCCCAGCATTTT.

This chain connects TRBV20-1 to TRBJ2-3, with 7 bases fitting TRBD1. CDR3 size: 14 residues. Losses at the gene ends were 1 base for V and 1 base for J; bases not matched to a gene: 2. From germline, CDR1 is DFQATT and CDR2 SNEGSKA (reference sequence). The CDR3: CSARVGTGTDTQYF. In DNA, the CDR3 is TGCAGTGCTAGAGTAGGGACAGGCACAGATACGCAGTATTTT.

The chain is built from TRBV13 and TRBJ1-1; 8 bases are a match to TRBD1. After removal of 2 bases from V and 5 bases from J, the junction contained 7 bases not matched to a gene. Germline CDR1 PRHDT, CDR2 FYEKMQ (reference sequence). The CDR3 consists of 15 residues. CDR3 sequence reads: CASSLNRGYGTEAFF. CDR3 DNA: TGTGCCAGCAGCTTAAACAGGGGGTATGGGACTGAAGCTTTCTTT.

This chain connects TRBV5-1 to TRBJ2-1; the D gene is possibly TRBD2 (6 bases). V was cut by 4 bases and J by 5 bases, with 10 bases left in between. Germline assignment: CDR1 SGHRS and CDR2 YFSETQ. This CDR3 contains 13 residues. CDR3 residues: CASSPAGNNEQFF. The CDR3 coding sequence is TGCGCCAGCAGCCCGGCGGGAAACAATGAGCAGTTCTTC.

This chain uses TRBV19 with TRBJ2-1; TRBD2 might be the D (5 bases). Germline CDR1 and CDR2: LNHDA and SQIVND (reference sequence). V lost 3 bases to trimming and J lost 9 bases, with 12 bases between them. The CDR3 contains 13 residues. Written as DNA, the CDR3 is TGTGCCAGTAGTATCCTCCGGGGTACTGAGCAGTTCTTC. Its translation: CASSILRGTEQFF.

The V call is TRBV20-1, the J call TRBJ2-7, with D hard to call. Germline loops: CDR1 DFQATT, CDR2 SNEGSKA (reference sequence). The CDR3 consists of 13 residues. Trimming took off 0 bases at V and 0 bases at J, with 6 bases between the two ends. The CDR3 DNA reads TGCAGTGCTAGAGATACGCGCTCCTACGAGCAGTACTTC. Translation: CSARDTRSYEQYF.

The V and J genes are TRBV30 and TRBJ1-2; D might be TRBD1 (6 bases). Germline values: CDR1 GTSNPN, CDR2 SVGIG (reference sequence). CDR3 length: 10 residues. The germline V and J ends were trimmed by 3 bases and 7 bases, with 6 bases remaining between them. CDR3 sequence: CAWRTGGYTF. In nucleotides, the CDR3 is TGTGCCTGGAGGACAGGTGGCTACACCTTC.

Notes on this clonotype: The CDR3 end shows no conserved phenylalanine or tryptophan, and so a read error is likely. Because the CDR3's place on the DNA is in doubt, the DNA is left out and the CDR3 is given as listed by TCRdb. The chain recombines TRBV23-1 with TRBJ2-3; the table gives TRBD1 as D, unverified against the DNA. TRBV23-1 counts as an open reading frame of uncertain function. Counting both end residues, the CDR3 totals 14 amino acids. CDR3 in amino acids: CASSQTGIWIRSIL.

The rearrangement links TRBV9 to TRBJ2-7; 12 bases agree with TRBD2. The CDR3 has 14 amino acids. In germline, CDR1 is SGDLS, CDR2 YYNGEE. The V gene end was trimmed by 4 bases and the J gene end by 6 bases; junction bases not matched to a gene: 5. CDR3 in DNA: TGTGCCAGCAGCCCCCGACTAGCGGGAGTCGAGCAGTACTTC. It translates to CASSPRLAGVEQYF.

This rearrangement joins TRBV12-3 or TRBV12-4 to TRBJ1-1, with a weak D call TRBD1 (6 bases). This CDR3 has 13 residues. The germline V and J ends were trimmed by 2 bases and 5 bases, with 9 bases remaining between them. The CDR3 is CASSLPGQTEAFF. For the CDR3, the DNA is TGTGCCAGCAGTTTACCCGGACAGACTGAAGCTTTCTTT.

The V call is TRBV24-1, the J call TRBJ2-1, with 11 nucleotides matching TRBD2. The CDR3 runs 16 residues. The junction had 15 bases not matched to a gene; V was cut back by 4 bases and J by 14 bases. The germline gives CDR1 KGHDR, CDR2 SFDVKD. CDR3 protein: CATSDPGASGRIGEFF. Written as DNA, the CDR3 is TGTGCCACCAGTGACCCTGGAGCTAGCGGGAGGATTGGGGAGTTCTTC.

CDR3: CASSLDPTRSTYEQYF. The DNA of the CDR3 is TGCGCCAGCAGCTTGGACCCAACCCGGTCTACCTACGAGCAGTACTTC. The rearrangement links TRBV5-1 to TRBJ2-7; no reliable D call. With 0 bases removed from V and 2 bases from J, the gap between germline ends came to 15 bases. The CDR3 loop spans 16 amino acids. Germline-derived CDR1 and CDR2 are SGHRS and YFSETQ.

As DNA, the CDR3 is TGTGCCAGCAGCGCGGGACTAGCGGGAGCGACTAGCACAGATACGCAGTATTTT. As protein: CASSAGLAGATSTDTQYF. The genes are TRBV7-9 and TRBJ2-3; 14 nucleotides match TRBD2. This CDR3 spans 18 amino acids. Trimming took 5 bases from V and 0 from J; bases not matched to a gene: 7. Per germline, CDR1 SEHNR and CDR2 FQNEAQ (reference sequence).

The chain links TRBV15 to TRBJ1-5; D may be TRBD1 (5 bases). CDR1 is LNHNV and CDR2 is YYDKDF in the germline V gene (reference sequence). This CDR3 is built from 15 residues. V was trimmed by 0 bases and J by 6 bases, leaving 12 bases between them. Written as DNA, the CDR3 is TGTGCCACCAGCAGAGAACCTCGGGGGGGTCAGCCCCAGCATTTT. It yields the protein CATSREPRGGQPQHF.

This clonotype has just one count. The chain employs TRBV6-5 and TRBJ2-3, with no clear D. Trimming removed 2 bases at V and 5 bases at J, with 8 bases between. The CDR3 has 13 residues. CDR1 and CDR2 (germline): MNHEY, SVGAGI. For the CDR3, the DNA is TGTGCCAGCAGTTACCCGTCGGGAGATACGCAGTATTTT. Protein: CASSYPSGDTQYF.

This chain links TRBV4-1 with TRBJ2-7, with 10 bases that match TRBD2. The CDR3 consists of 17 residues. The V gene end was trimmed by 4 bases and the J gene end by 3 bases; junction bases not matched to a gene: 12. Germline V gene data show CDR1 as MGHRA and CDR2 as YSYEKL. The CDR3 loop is CASSPRPTSGDRYEQYF. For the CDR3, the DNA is TGCGCCAGCAGCCCCCGCCCCACTAGCGGGGACCGCTACGAGCAGTACTTC.

CDR3 protein: CASSQDFGVGQPQHF. As DNA, the CDR3 is TGTGCCAGCAGCCAAGATTTTGGGGTTGGTCAGCCCCAGCATTTT. This chain joins TRBV3-1 and TRBJ1-5; D unresolved. The germline V gene encodes CDR1 LGHDT and CDR2 YNNKEL (reference sequence). The V end lost 0 bases, the J end lost 6 bases, and 12 bases lay between the germline ends. The CDR3 is 15 amino acids.

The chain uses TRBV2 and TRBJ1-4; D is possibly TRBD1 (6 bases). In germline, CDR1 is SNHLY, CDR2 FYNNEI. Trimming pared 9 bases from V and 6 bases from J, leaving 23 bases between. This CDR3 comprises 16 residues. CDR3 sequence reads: CASSFEVRGRDEKLFF. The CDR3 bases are TGTGCCAGTTCCTTCGAGGTCAGGGGACGAGATGAAAAACTGTTTTTT.